This entry concerns a single TCR beta chain. Trimming removed 5 bases from V and 9 bases from J; junction bases left unmatched: 6. Germline V gene lookup returns CDR1 LNHDA and CDR2 SQIVND (reference sequence). The CDR3 totals 14 residues. This sample was included in a study of blood T cell repertoires in COVID-19. Study background: Collection of acute and convalescent COVID-19 samples took place in the United States, Italy and Spain. PBMCs, B-cell-depleted T cells, or T cells provided the cDNA or gDNA that made up the material.

The method was immunoSEQ multiplex PCR; TCRdb's version includes in-frame clones alone and lacks a portion of them. The sample records about 210,000 clones, about 88% being singletons. The sequence came from a man between 65 and 80 years old with acute or convalescent COVID-19. The sample was peripheral blood. The chain carries TRBV19 and TRBJ2-1; 11 nucleotides match TRBD1. CDR3: CASSLDRGRTEQFF. CDR3 DNA: TGTGCCAGTAGTCTGGACAGGGGGCGCACTGAGCAGTTCTTC.